Listed below are T cell receptor beta chains from one sample, sequenced in a study of blood T cells in healthy people across ages. TCRdb redid the calling of the 5' RACE reads with MiXCR, one entry per CDR3 protein. The sample contains approximately 780,000 distinct CDR3 sequences, around a quarter of which appear only once. The same sample was also used in a study of T cells of mothers and their children.

The sample was blood. All receptors derive from a boy aged 5-17 years in good health. Both conserved end residues are part of each CDR3. A D gene is named only where the DNA matches it firmly. Not all rows give a size; the values are once, few, many and, for expanded clones, a class.

v_call: TRBV12-3/TRBV12-4; j_call: TRBJ1-1; cdr3_length: 15; clone_size: few; d_call: NA; cdr3_nt: TGTGCCAGCAGTTTAGATGGGGGGATGAACACTGAAGCTTTCTTT; cdr3_aa: CASSLDGGMNTEAFF
v_call: TRBV6-1; j_call: TRBJ2-7; cdr3_length: 15; clone_size: many; d_call: TRBD1; cdr3_nt: TGTGCCAGCAGTTTCACAGGGGGACAGTCCTACGAGCAGTACTTC; cdr3_aa: CASSFTGGQSYEQYF
v_call: TRBV28; j_call: TRBJ1-5; cdr3_length: 14; clone_size: NA; d_call: NA; cdr3_nt: TGTGCCAGCAGCATCCACTTGGGTGGTCAGCCCCAGCATTTT; cdr3_aa: CASSIHLGGQPQHF
v_call: TRBV12-3/TRBV12-4; j_call: TRBJ2-3; cdr3_length: 14; clone_size: NA; d_call: NA; cdr3_nt: TGTGCCAGCAGAAACACAGGGAAGGCAGATACGCAGTATTTT; cdr3_aa: CASRNTGKADTQYF
v_call: TRBV5-1; j_call: TRBJ1-1; cdr3_length: 13; clone_size: NA; d_call: NA; cdr3_nt: TGCGCCAGCAGCTTTAACACGGGGACTGAAGCTTTCTTT; cdr3_aa: CASSFNTGTEAFF
v_call: TRBV14; j_call: TRBJ2-1; cdr3_length: 14; clone_size: many; d_call: NA; cdr3_nt: TGTGCCAGCAGCCGAACAGTTTCCTACAATGAGCAGTTCTTC; cdr3_aa: CASSRTVSYNEQFF
v_call: TRBV28; j_call: TRBJ2-3; cdr3_length: 15; clone_size: NA; d_call: TRBD1; cdr3_nt: TGTGCCAGCAGTAACCCGGGACAGGGAACAGATACGCAGTATTTT; cdr3_aa: CASSNPGQGTDTQYF
v_call: TRBV24-1; j_call: TRBJ1-2; cdr3_length: 13; clone_size: NA; d_call: NA; cdr3_nt: TGTGCCACCAGTGAAGGCAGGAACTATGGCTACACCTTC; cdr3_aa: CATSEGRNYGYTF
v_call: TRBV7-9; j_call: TRBJ2-5; cdr3_length: 14; clone_size: few; d_call: NA; cdr3_nt: TGTGCCAGCAGCTTAGTTGCGGCGGTAGAGACCCAGTACTTC; cdr3_aa: CASSLVAAVETQYF
v_call: TRBV2; j_call: TRBJ1-5; cdr3_length: 19; clone_size: few; d_call: TRBD1; cdr3_nt: TGTGCCAGCAGTTTCTTCCGGGACAGGCCCTCCTATAGCAATCAGCCCCAGCATTTT; cdr3_aa: CASSFFRDRPSYSNQPQHF
v_call: TRBV6-1; j_call: TRBJ2-5; cdr3_length: 13; clone_size: few; d_call: NA; cdr3_nt: TGTGCCAGCAACAGGGCTATGGGAGAGACCCAGTACTTC; cdr3_aa: CASNRAMGETQYF
v_call: TRBV20-1; j_call: TRBJ2-6; cdr3_length: 13; clone_size: few; d_call: NA; cdr3_nt: TGCAGTGCTAGAGATCCCGGGGCCAACGTCCTGACTTTC; cdr3_aa: CSARDPGANVLTF
v_call: TRBV29-1; j_call: TRBJ2-1; cdr3_length: 14; clone_size: NA; d_call: TRBD1; cdr3_nt: TGCAGCGGAACCGGGACAGGGGTCCACAATGAGCAGTTCTTC; cdr3_aa: CSGTGTGVHNEQFF
v_call: TRBV7-2; j_call: TRBJ1-5; cdr3_length: 15; clone_size: few; d_call: TRBD1; cdr3_nt: TGTGCCAGCAGTCGGACAGGGCTAGTGAATCAGCCCCAGCATTTT; cdr3_aa: CASSRTGLVNQPQHF
v_call: TRBV20-1; j_call: TRBJ2-7; cdr3_length: 14; clone_size: NA; d_call: TRBD1; cdr3_nt: TGCAGTGCTTTATCAGGGACAGGGGGCTACGAGCAGTACTTC; cdr3_aa: CSALSGTGGYEQYF
v_call: TRBV5-1; j_call: TRBJ2-7; cdr3_length: 14; clone_size: NA; d_call: TRBD1; cdr3_nt: TGCGCCAGCAGCGGATTACAGGGGAAGCACGAGCAGTACTTC; cdr3_aa: CASSGLQGKHEQYF
v_call: TRBV5-1; j_call: TRBJ2-7; cdr3_length: 13; clone_size: NA; d_call: NA; cdr3_nt: TGCGCCAGCAGCATCGGGGTTAGCGACGAGCAGTACTTC; cdr3_aa: CASSIGVSDEQYF
v_call: TRBV29-1; j_call: TRBJ1-1; cdr3_length: 12; clone_size: NA; d_call: NA; cdr3_nt: TGCAGCGTACCTAAGAGGAACACTGAAGCTTTCTTT; cdr3_aa: CSVPKRNTEAFF
v_call: TRBV27; j_call: TRBJ2-3; cdr3_length: 16; clone_size: NA; d_call: TRBD2; cdr3_nt: TGTGCCAGCAATGTCCTGGCTAGCGGAACCACAGATACGCAGTATTTT; cdr3_aa: CASNVLASGTTDTQYF
v_call: TRBV6-1; j_call: TRBJ1-1; cdr3_length: 14; clone_size: NA; d_call: NA; cdr3_nt: TGTGCCGGAACTTCAGGGCGGAGTGACACTGAAGCTTTCTTT; cdr3_aa: CAGTSGRSDTEAFF
v_call: TRBV4-1; j_call: TRBJ1-1; cdr3_length: 16; clone_size: NA; d_call: NA; cdr3_nt: TGCGCCAGCAGCCAAGGTGCGGGACTCATGAACACTGAAGCTTTCTTT; cdr3_aa: CASSQGAGLMNTEAFF
v_call: TRBV7-2; j_call: TRBJ2-7; cdr3_length: 14; clone_size: NA; d_call: NA; cdr3_nt: TGTGCCAGCAGCTTAGGCGTCCTAGGGGAGATCCAGTACTTC; cdr3_aa: CASSLGVLGEIQYF
v_call: TRBV6-2/TRBV6-3; j_call: TRBJ1-1; cdr3_length: 15; clone_size: few; d_call: NA; cdr3_nt: TGTGCCAGCAGTTACTCGAATGGGGTGAACACTGAAGCTTTCTTT; cdr3_aa: CASSYSNGVNTEAFF
v_call: TRBV9; j_call: TRBJ2-7; cdr3_length: 16; clone_size: NA; d_call: NA; cdr3_nt: TGTGCCAGCAGCGTAGGACCTGGGCGGGGAGAGAAGGAGCAGTACTTC; cdr3_aa: CASSVGPGRGEKEQYF
v_call: TRBV5-1; j_call: TRBJ2-1; cdr3_length: 14; clone_size: NA; d_call: NA; cdr3_nt: TGCGCCAGCAGGGAGGGCTACAGGGCCAATGAGCAGTTCTTC; cdr3_aa: CASREGYRANEQFF
v_call: TRBV5-5; j_call: TRBJ2-5; cdr3_length: 14; clone_size: NA; d_call: NA; cdr3_nt: TGTGCCAGCAGCCTTGACCCCGTCCGGGAGACCCAGTACTTC; cdr3_aa: CASSLDPVRETQYF
v_call: TRBV4-1; j_call: TRBJ2-7; cdr3_length: 14; clone_size: NA; d_call: NA; cdr3_nt: TGCGCCAGCAGCCAAGCACACGGGCCCAACGAGCAGTACTTC; cdr3_aa: CASSQAHGPNEQYF
v_call: TRBV29-1; j_call: TRBJ2-7; cdr3_length: 15; clone_size: NA; d_call: NA; cdr3_nt: TGCAGCGTTGAAGACCGGGAGCTAGGGGCCTACGAGCAGTACTTC; cdr3_aa: CSVEDRELGAYEQYF
v_call: TRBV5-1; j_call: TRBJ2-1; cdr3_length: 15; clone_size: NA; d_call: TRBD1; cdr3_nt: TGCGCCAGCAGCCCCGGACAGGTCTTAAACAATGAGCAGTTCTTC; cdr3_aa: CASSPGQVLNNEQFF